A single sample is the source of the 8 T cell receptor beta chains below, sequenced in a study of blood T cell repertoires in COVID-19. Some clones are missing from TCRdb's copy, which holds only in-frame ones; the method was immunoSEQ multiplex PCR. Of 350,000 or so clones in the sample, around 90% were seen once. Input material: peripheral blood. The receptors were sampled from a man aged 18-30 years with active or convalescent COVID-19.

The V and J genes are TRBV9 and TRBJ2-5, with 10 bases lining up with TRBD2. Per germline, CDR1 SGDLS and CDR2 YYNGEE. This CDR3 spans 17 amino acids. J lost 2 bases, V lost 4 bases, and 11 bases had no gene match. The CDR3 DNA reads as TGTGCCAGCAGCCGAGGGGGGAGCGGGAGGGATCAAGAGACCCAGTACTTC. Its protein product is CASSRGGSGRDQETQYF. The full variable domain, rest sourced from reference TRBV9 and TRBJ2-5, is DSGVTQTPKHLITATGQRVTLRCSPRSGDLSVYWYQQSLDQGLQFLIQYYNGEERAKGNILERFSAQQFPDLHSELNLSSLELGDSALYFCASSRGGSGRDQETQYFGPGTRLLVL.

Ten or more counts support this clone. CDR3 sequence reads: CASSLPPLQFF. CDR3 in DNA: TGTGCCAGCAGTTTACCACCACTCCAGTTCTTC. The chain is built from TRBV28 and TRBJ2-1; D is ambiguous. The CDR3 contains 11 residues. CDR1 MDHEN and CDR2 SYDVKM come from the germline V gene. V dropped 2 bases and J dropped 13 bases, with 9 bases sitting between them.

The rearrangement links TRBV27 to TRBJ2-5, with 12 bases matching TRBD1. This CDR3 has 15 residues. CDR1 and CDR2 from the germline V gene are MNHEY and SMNVEV (reference sequence). With 6 bases clipped from V and 1 base from J, the junction kept 3 bases outside the gene matches. The CDR3 protein is CASRRDRGPQETQYF. CDR3 bases: TGTGCCAGCAGAAGGGACAGGGGGCCCCAAGAGACCCAGTACTTC.

The V gene is TRBV5-1, the J gene TRBJ2-7; 11 nucleotides agree with TRBD2. V dropped 2 bases and J dropped 2; count of bases not matched to a gene: 3. This CDR3 has 15 residues. Germline CDR1 SGHRS, CDR2 YFSETQ. CDR3 protein: CASSFVLAGAYEQYF. CDR3 nucleotide sequence: TGCGCCAGCAGCTTTGTACTAGCGGGGGCCTACGAGCAGTACTTC. Full variable domain (outside the CDR3, taken from reference TRBV5-1 and TRBJ2-7): KAGVTQTPRYLIKTRGQQVTLSCSPISGHRSVSWYQQTPGQGLQFLFEYFSETQRNKGNFPGRFSGRQFSNSRSEMNVSTLELGDSALYLCASSFVLAGAYEQYFGPGTRLTVT.

This chain connects TRBV19 to TRBJ2-4; D might be TRBD1 (7 bases). Germline V gene sequence: CDR1 LNHDA, CDR2 SQIVND (reference sequence). Trimming stripped 5 bases from V and 6 bases from J, with 17 bases between. This CDR3 is 15 amino acids long. The CDR3 nucleotides read TGTGCCAGTAGTCCCCGACAGGGAGGTAGAAACATTCAGTACTTC. This codes for CASSPRQGGRNIQYF.

On this clone: Other DNA variants within this sample encode the same CDR3. The J gene is TRBJ1-2, the V gene TRBV28; the D is unclear. Trimming left V 3 bases short and J 8 bases short, with 10 bases between. The length of the CDR3 is 12 residues. Germline V CDR1 and CDR2: MDHEN, SYDVKM. The CDR3 DNA reads as TGTGCCAGCAGTTTGTCGGGTTACGGCTACACCTTC. Residues: CASSLSGYGYTF.

The V call is TRBV19, the J call TRBJ1-5; TRBD1 agrees at 10 bases. After removal of 5 bases from V and 5 bases from J, the junction contained 6 bases not matched to a gene. CDR1 and CDR2 from the germline V gene are LNHDA and SQIVND (reference sequence). The CDR3 runs 15 residues. The CDR3 DNA reads TGTGCCAGTAGTGTCTGGACAGGGGGAGATCAGCCCCAGCATTTT. Translating gives CASSVWTGGDQPQHF.

The chain recombines TRBV29-1 with TRBJ2-5, with D perhaps matching TRBD1 (7 bases). Trimming took off 5 bases at V and 4 bases at J, with 20 bases between the two ends. The germline CDR1 and CDR2 sequences are SQVTM and ANQGSEA. The CDR3 runs 15 residues. CDR3 DNA sequence: TGCAGCGTTAAGGGTCTGGGGCAGGGGGGAGAGACCCAGTACTTC. It translates to CSVKGLGQGGETQYF.